Listed here are 21 T cell receptor beta chains from one sample, sequenced in a study of graft-versus-host responses after intestinal transplantation (dated by TCRdb to the early 2020s). The protocol used for the library was the immunoSEQ multiplex PCR assay. Held by TCRdb, this immuneACCESS table contains in-frame sequences only and omits some clones. Under half of the omission traces to an unresolved V gene where checked; the cause of the rest is unknown. Within this sample are about 60,000 clones, with 89% of them counted one time only. 1.5% to 2% of the sample comes from the top ten. Intraepithelial and lamina propria lymphocytes were isolated from graft specimens using dithiothreitol, EDTA incubations and collagenase D digestion. The sequencing used ileum tissue, collected approximately 56 weeks after transplant. The receptor source for this set is a human patient who received an intestinal transplant, so some T cells may come from the graft donor.

This clone was counted a single time. This chain uses TRBV7-3 with TRBJ1-1, with TRBD1 matching 10 bases. Trimming removed 5 bases from V and 10 bases from J; junction bases left unmatched: 10. This CDR3 region has 14 residues. CDR1 is SGHTA and CDR2 is FQGTGA in the germline V gene. The CDR3: CASSQGGQGSGAFF. CDR3 sequence (DNA): TGTGCCAGCAGCCAAGGGGGACAGGGGTCAGGAGCTTTCTTT.

The V and J genes are TRBV29-1 and TRBJ2-7, with TRBD2 as a possible D gene (6 bases). CDR1 is SQVTM and CDR2 is ANQGSEA in the germline V gene. The CDR3 contains 12 residues. The V and J ends lost 1 base and 3 bases respectively, with 7 bases between them. The CDR3 is CSVEAGVYEQYF. The CDR3 bases are TGCAGCGTTGAAGCGGGAGTCTACGAGCAGTACTTC.

The gene calls are TRBV5-1 and TRBJ1-1; D unclear. V lost 2 bases and J 7 bases, leaving 9 bases between the germline ends. The length of the CDR3 is 12 residues. The V gene's germline CDR1 is SGHRS and CDR2 YFSETQ. CDR3: CASSFGGGEAFF. Written as DNA, the CDR3 is TGCGCCAGCAGCTTTGGAGGAGGTGAAGCTTTCTTT.

The chain links TRBV28 to TRBJ2-3; tentative D call: TRBD1 (6 bases). V was shortened by 2 bases and J by 2 bases, with 20 bases between the two germline ends. The CDR3 loop spans 18 amino acids. CDR1 is MDHEN, CDR2 SYDVKM, per germline. The CDR3 loop is CASSLNSRGFTPTDTQYF. The CDR3 coding sequence is TGTGCCAGCAGTTTAAATAGCAGGGGTTTTACACCCACAGATACGCAGTATTTT.

CDR3 amino acids: CASSDPSGRALFYNEQFF. In DNA form, the CDR3 reads TGTGCCAGCAGTGACCCTAGCGGGAGGGCGCTGTTCTACAATGAGCAGTTCTTC. This chain uses TRBV6-1 with TRBJ2-1; TRBD2 matches 12 bases. The CDR3 contains 18 residues. V was pared by 3 bases and J by 3 bases, with 9 bases of the junction left unmatched. From germline, CDR1 is MNHNS and CDR2 SASEGT.

The chain recombines TRBV6-5 with TRBJ2-7, with D uncertain. The CDR3 extends over 12 amino acids. Germline-derived CDR1 and CDR2 are MNHEY and SVGAGI. The V end was cut by 5 bases, the J end by 2 bases, with 7 bases between. The CDR3 DNA reads as TGTGCCAGCAGTGAACCGGCCTACGAGCAGTACTTC. Amino acids: CASSEPAYEQYF.

The J gene is TRBJ1-1, the V gene TRBV28, with D possibly TRBD1 on 6 matching bases. V was trimmed by 11 bases and J by 3 bases, leaving 16 bases between them. This CDR3 has 13 residues. CDR1 is MDHEN and CDR2 is SYDVKM in the germline V gene. CDR3 coding DNA: TGTGCCTACATAAGGGGGGTAGACACTGAAGCTTTCTTT. It specifies CAYIRGVDTEAFF.

The chain links TRBV6-1 to TRBJ2-1; 15 bases align to TRBD2. The trim removed 6 bases at V and 6 bases at J, leaving 9 bases unmatched. Germline lookup yields CDR1 MNHNS and CDR2 SASEGT. The CDR3 has 17 amino acids. The CDR3 region has the DNA TGTGCCAGCAGCGAAATTGCGGGACTAGCGGGGGGCAATGAGCAGTTCTTC. Translated: CASSEIAGLAGGNEQFF.

This rearrangement joins TRBV28 to TRBJ1-5; a weak D match, TRBD1 (5 bases). The CDR3 contains 12 residues. CDR1 is MDHEN, CDR2 SYDVKM, per germline. V was clipped by 4 bases and J by 6 bases, with 7 bases between them. In DNA form, the CDR3 reads TGTGCCAGCAGTTCCGGGACTCAGCCCCAGCATTTT. Protein product: CASSSGTQPQHF.

The rearrangement joins TRBV5-1 to TRBJ1-1; D unclear. The germline gives CDR1 SGHRS, CDR2 YFSETQ. The CDR3 is made up of 15 amino acids. Between the trimmed V and J ends, which lost 1 base and 2 bases, there was a span of 12 bases. This chain's CDR3 is CASSLRLTLNTEAFF. In DNA, the CDR3 is TGCGCCAGCAGCTTGAGACTCACGTTAAACACTGAAGCTTTCTTT. Full variable domain (missing parts from reference TRBV5-1 and TRBJ1-1): KAGVTQTPRYLIKTRGQQVTLSCSPISGHRSVSWYQQTPGQGLQFLFEYFSETQRNKGNFPGRFSGRQFSNSRSEMNVSTLELGDSALYLCASSLRLTLNTEAFFGQGTRLTVV.

This chain links TRBV6-5 with TRBJ2-3, with 8 bases identical to TRBD2. V trimming: 1 base; J trimming: 2 bases; junction bases outside the gene matches: 2. The CDR3 runs to 15 residues. In germline, CDR1 is MNHEY, CDR2 SVGAGI. CDR3 amino acids: CASSYWRGDTDTQYF. The CDR3 DNA reads TGTGCCAGCAGTTACTGGCGGGGGGACACAGATACGCAGTATTTT.

CDR3: CASSYLGSNQPQHF. CDR3 nucleotides: TGTGCCAGCAGTTATCTAGGTAGCAATCAGCCCCAGCATTTT. The chain uses TRBV6-6 and TRBJ1-5, with D hard to call. V gave up 3 bases and J gave up 0 bases, with 6 bases separating them. The CDR3 contains 14 residues. Germline loops: CDR1 MNHNY, CDR2 SVGAGI (reference sequence).

This clone has more than one count but fewer than ten. The chain recombines TRBV29-1 with TRBJ1-1; the match to TRBD1 covers 7 bases. This CDR3 region has 13 residues. V was clipped by 5 bases and J by 10 bases; unmatched bases: 13. CDR1 is SQVTM and CDR2 is ANQGSEA in the germline V gene. The CDR3 DNA reads as TGCAGCGTTCGGACAGGTAGGACCAGGAGAGCTTTCTTT. Protein: CSVRTGRTRRAFF.

In its sample, this clone was seen a few times. CDR3 DNA sequence: TGTGCCAGCTCACCACCGGGAGTGGTGACACCCCTCCACTTT. This translates into CASSPPGVVTPLHF. The chain recombines TRBV18 with TRBJ1-6; unclear D gene. The CDR3 length is 14 residues. Germline values: CDR1 KGHSH, CDR2 LQKENI. The ends were cut back, 0 bases at V and 11 bases at J, with 11 bases in the middle.

The CDR3, as DNA: TGTGCCAGCAGGATACAGGGGATAGTTGACTATGGCTACACCTTC. This encodes CASRIQGIVDYGYTF. The V gene is TRBV6-5, the J gene TRBJ1-2; TRBD1 matches at 7 bases. The germline V gene has CDR1 MNHEY and CDR2 SVGAGI. The length of the CDR3 is 15 residues. V was pared by 6 bases and J by 3 bases, with 10 bases of the junction left unmatched.

The rearrangement uses TRBV29-1 and TRBJ2-7; tentatively, D is TRBD1 or TRBD2 (5 bases each). This CDR3 is 13 amino acids long. Germline lookup yields CDR1 SQVTM and CDR2 ANQGSEA. V was shortened by 4 bases and J by 4 bases, with 14 bases between the two germline ends. As DNA, the CDR3 is TGCAGCGTTGGGGGACGGGCCGGGTACGAGCAGTACTTC. Translated, it gives CSVGGRAGYEQYF.

The V call is TRBV28, the J call TRBJ1-2; D ambiguous. The length of the CDR3 is 12 residues. Germline V lookup: CDR1 MDHEN, CDR2 SYDVKM. V was trimmed by 5 bases and J by 4 bases, leaving 8 bases between them. CDR3 protein: CASSTRGYGYTF. Here the CDR3 DNA reads TGTGCCAGCAGTACTCGGGGCTATGGCTACACCTTC.

This chain joins TRBV7-2 and TRBJ2-7, with D possibly being TRBD1 or TRBD2 (5 bases each). The CDR3 totals 17 residues. V lost 1 base and J 0 bases, leaving 16 bases between the germline ends. Germline CDR1 is SGHTA and CDR2 is FQGNSA. CDR3 sequence reads: CASSLETVAGSSYEQYF. CDR3 coding DNA: TGTGCCAGCAGCTTAGAAACAGTGGCAGGGAGCTCCTACGAGCAGTACTTC.

The genes are TRBV6-4 and TRBJ2-3, with 10 bases aligning to TRBD2. Germline CDR1 and CDR2: MRHNA and SNTAGT. J gave up 6 bases and V 0 bases, and 3 bases lay outside the gene matches. The CDR3 sequence is 15 residues long. The DNA for the CDR3 is TGTGCCAGCAGTGACTCGAGCGGGGGGGCGGATACGCAGTATTTT. The encoded protein is CASSDSSGGADTQYF.

This clone has just one count. The CDR3: CASSFASGSGYQETQYF. CDR3 coding DNA: TGTGCCAGCAGTTTTGCTAGCGGGTCGGGGTACCAAGAGACCCAGTACTTC. The chain has TRBV28 and TRBJ2-5, with 8 positions matching TRBD2. Germline assignment: CDR1 MDHEN and CDR2 SYDVKM. The CDR3 consists of 17 residues. Trimming took 3 bases from V and 0 from J; bases not matched to a gene: 9. The full variable domain, with the rest looked up from reference TRBV28 and TRBJ2-5, is DVKVTQSSRYLVKRTGEKVFLECVQDMDHENMFWYRQDPGLGLRLIYFSYDVKMKEKGDIPEGYSVSREKKERFSLILESASTNQTSMYLCASSFASGSGYQETQYFGPGTRLLVL.

V gene TRBV9 combines with J gene TRBJ1-6; no definite D call. The CDR3 runs 13 residues. The V gene's germline CDR1 is SGDLS and CDR2 YYNGEE. V was cut by 5 bases and J by 4 bases, with 7 bases left in between. The CDR3: CASSQEYNSPLHF. The CDR3 bases are TGTGCCAGCAGTCAGGAATATAATTCACCCCTCCACTTT.